Following are 29 T cell receptor beta chains from one sample sequenced in a study of shared clonotypes between healthy human individuals. Repertoires were generated with immunoSEQ multiplex PCR, while TCRdb's copy carries only in-frame clones and drops some. The sample lists more than 850,000 clones; about 84% were seen once. Material: memory CD4+ T cells from PBMCs. The subset: CD45RA-negative fraction. These receptors were collected from a man aged 18 to 29 in good health. Some clones in this sample may be carry-over from other donors' samples.

At least ten counts were recorded for this clone. V and J are TRBV5-5 and TRBJ1-5; TRBD1 might be the D (6 bases). V was trimmed by 4 bases and J by 4 bases, leaving 9 bases between them. The germline gives CDR1 SGHKS, CDR2 YYEKEE (reference sequence). This CDR3 region has 13 residues. The CDR3 reads CASSVQGNQPQHF. CDR3 coding DNA: TGTGCCAGCAGCGTACAGGGTAATCAGCCCCAGCATTTT.

This clone was seen a handful of times. The chain has TRBV4-1 and TRBJ1-5, with D unresolved. Germline V CDR1 and CDR2: MGHRA, YSYEKL. V gave up 1 base and J gave up 0 bases, with 10 bases separating them. The CDR3 is made up of 16 amino acids. The CDR3 loop is CASSQGVINSNQPQHF. CDR3 nucleotide sequence: TGCGCCAGCAGCCAAGGGGTGATCAATAGCAATCAGCCCCAGCATTTT.

This clone has only a few counts. The rearrangement links TRBV5-4 to TRBJ2-5; 10 bases agree with TRBD1. The CDR3 totals 16 residues. Germline CDR1 SGHNT, CDR2 YYREEE (reference sequence). Germline trimming cut 4 bases from V and 4 bases from J; bases unmatched to any gene: 10. CDR3 sequence: CASSRASDRGGETQYF. The CDR3, as DNA: TGTGCCAGCAGCCGAGCTTCGGACAGGGGGGGAGAGACCCAGTACTTC.

The CDR3 nucleotides read TGTGCCAGCAGCTTTGATCGGACCGGGGAGCTGTTTTTT. Protein sequence: CASSFDRTGELFF. The chain links TRBV5-6 to TRBJ2-2; D call uncertain. The germline V gene encodes CDR1 SGHDT and CDR2 YYEEEE. V was cut by 2 bases and J by 5 bases, with 7 bases left in between. The CDR3 spans 13 residues.

The chain employs TRBV28 and TRBJ1-4; a possible D gene is TRBD1 (5 bases). V was clipped by 2 bases and J by 8 bases, with 15 bases between them. The V gene's germline CDR1 is MDHEN and CDR2 SYDVKM. This CDR3 is 15 amino acids long. CDR3 nucleotides: TGTGCCAGCAGTTTAAGCGGGGCCGGACGGGAAAAACTGTTTTTT. Translation: CASSLSGAGREKLFF. The full variable domain, its missing parts supplied by reference TRBV28 and TRBJ1-4, is DVKVTQSSRYLVKRTGEKVFLECVQDMDHENMFWYRQDPGLGLRLIYFSYDVKMKEKGDIPEGYSVSREKKERFSLILESASTNQTSMYLCASSLSGAGREKLFFGSGTQLSVL.

The chain uses TRBV5-1 and TRBJ1-4, with D unclear. This CDR3 is 17 amino acids long. The germline gives CDR1 SGHRS, CDR2 YFSETQ. Trimming took 2 bases from V and 0 from J, leaving 14 bases between them. CDR3 DNA sequence: TGCGCCAGCAGCTTTAGGCAGACCGGTGCAACTAATGAAAAACTGTTTTTT. Its translation is CASSFRQTGATNEKLFF.

The table lists this clone with a few counts. The chain is built from TRBV11-2 and TRBJ2-7, with 10 bases that match TRBD1. V shed 0 bases, J shed 3 bases, and the junction held 5 bases outside the gene matches. Germline V gene sequence: CDR1 SGHAT, CDR2 FQNNGV. CDR3 length: 16 residues. The CDR3 spells CASSLDGTGVYYEQYF. The CDR3 nucleotides are TGTGCCAGCAGCTTAGACGGGACAGGGGTATACTACGAGCAGTACTTC.

V and J are TRBV29-1 and TRBJ2-4; the D gene is possibly TRBD1 (6 bases). The length of the CDR3 is 15 residues. V gave up 5 bases and J gave up 3 bases, with 17 bases separating them. Germline assignment: CDR1 SQVTM and CDR2 ANQGSEA. The CDR3 reads CSVSTNRAIKNIQYF. The CDR3, as DNA: TGCAGCGTTAGTACTAACAGGGCGATCAAAAACATTCAGTACTTC.

The chain links TRBV28 to TRBJ2-7; D call uncertain. Trimming removed 4 bases from V and 5 bases from J, with 18 bases in between. The CDR3 is 15 amino acids. CDR1 MDHEN and CDR2 SYDVKM come from the germline V gene. The CDR3 loop is CASSSTTIFSHEQYF. The CDR3 DNA reads TGTGCCAGCAGTTCCACGACCATATTTTCCCACGAGCAGTACTTC.

The genes are TRBV19 and TRBJ2-7; D remains unclear. There are 15 residues in the CDR3. CDR1 is LNHDA and CDR2 is SQIVND in the germline V gene (reference sequence). With 2 bases removed from V and 0 bases from J, the gap between germline ends came to 11 bases. In nucleotides, the CDR3 is TGTGCCAGTAGTATAAGGTGGGCAGCCTCCTACGAGCAGTACTTC. Translating gives CASSIRWAASYEQYF.

The chain couples TRBV30 to TRBJ1-2, with TRBD1 as a possible D gene (5 bases). The germline gives CDR1 GTSNPN, CDR2 SVGIG (reference sequence). V lost 0 bases, J lost 5 bases, and 13 bases lay in between. The CDR3 totals 14 residues. CDR3: CAWSVRGDRYGYTF. CDR3 bases: TGTGCCTGGAGTGTACGGGGGGATCGGTATGGCTACACCTTC.

This clone was found a few times. The chain has TRBV7-3 and TRBJ2-6, with D maybe TRBD1 (5 bases). With 2 bases removed from V and 0 bases from J, the gap between germline ends came to 5 bases. Germline CDR1 SGHTA, CDR2 FQGTGA. This CDR3 has 15 amino acids. CDR3 sequence: CASSLDSSGANVLTF. The CDR3 nucleotides read TGTGCCAGCAGCTTAGACAGCTCTGGGGCCAACGTCCTGACTTTC.

The V gene is TRBV15, the J gene TRBJ2-5; 10 bases map to TRBD2. This CDR3 is 16 amino acids long. Germline V gene sequence: CDR1 LNHNV, CDR2 YYDKDF (reference sequence). With 4 bases clipped from V and 4 bases from J, the junction kept 9 bases outside the gene matches. The CDR3 loop is CATSIGLAERGETQYF. The CDR3 DNA follows: TGTGCCACCAGCATAGGACTAGCGGAAAGGGGAGAGACCCAGTACTTC.

In regard to this clone: This same CDR3 is encoded by further DNA sequences in the sample. The chain couples TRBV7-3 to TRBJ1-1; D remains ambiguous. The germline V gene has CDR1 SGHTA and CDR2 FQGTGA. The CDR3 sequence is 14 residues long. The V gene lost 2 bases and the J gene lost 0 bases, with 7 bases spanning the gap. For the CDR3, the DNA is TGTGCCAGCAGCTTACTGGGTATGAACACTGAAGCTTTCTTT. The encoded protein is CASSLLGMNTEAFF. Together with reference TRBV7-3 and TRBJ1-1, the CDR3 gives the full variable domain: GAGVSQTPSNKVTEKGKYVELRCDPISGHTALYWYRQSLGQGPEFLIYFQGTGAADDSGLPNDRFFAVRPEGSVSTLKIQRTERGDSAVYLCASSLLGMNTEAFFGQGTRLTVV.

This clone was counted between two and nine times. This rearrangement joins TRBV7-6 to TRBJ2-2; no reliable D call. Looked up from germline, CDR1 is SGHVS and CDR2 is FNYEAQ. The V gene lost 2 bases and the J gene lost 1 base, with 11 bases spanning the gap. The CDR3 spans 16 residues. In DNA, the CDR3 is TGTGCCAGCAGCTTACGTCCTGGGCGGAACACCGGGGAGCTGTTTTTT. Protein product: CASSLRPGRNTGELFF.

This chain links TRBV7-2 with TRBJ2-7, with TRBD2 identical over 10 bases. V shed 5 bases, J shed 2 bases, and the junction held 3 bases outside the gene matches. Germline V CDR1 and CDR2: SGHTA, FQGNSA. This CDR3 has 14 amino acids. The CDR3 nucleotides read TGTGCCAGCAGCCTAACTAGCGGGACCTACGAGCAGTACTTC. Protein sequence: CASSLTSGTYEQYF. The variable domain in full, completed from reference TRBV7-2 and TRBJ2-7, reads GAGVSQSPSNKVTEKGKDVELRCDPISGHTALYWYRQSLGQGLEFLIYFQGNSAPDKSGLPSDRFSAERTGGSVSTLTIQRTQQEDSAVYLCASSLTSGTYEQYFGPGTRLTVT.

V and J are TRBV7-7 and TRBJ2-2; 7 positions match TRBD2. V was clipped by 8 bases and J by 4 bases; unmatched bases: 10. Germline CDR1 is SSHAT and CDR2 is FNYEAQ (reference sequence). CDR3 length: 15 residues. This CDR3 reads CASSNRGRGTGELFF. The CDR3 DNA reads TGTGCCAGCTCCAATCGGGGGAGGGGCACCGGGGAGCTGTTTTTT.

CDR3 sequence: CASSYSSGGGSNGYTF. For the CDR3, the DNA is TGTGCCAGCAGTTACTCCTCGGGGGGCGGTTCCAATGGCTACACCTTC. The chain links TRBV6-5 to TRBJ1-2, with a weak D call TRBD1 (6 bases). V was cut by 0 bases and J by 6 bases, with 17 bases left in between. The germline V gene has CDR1 MNHEY and CDR2 SVGAGI. There are 16 residues in the CDR3.

The chain is built from TRBV5-6 and TRBJ2-5, with D perhaps being TRBD1 or TRBD2 (5 bases each). CDR3 size: 14 residues. The V end was cut by 4 bases, the J end by 5 bases, with 15 bases between. CDR1 is SGHDT and CDR2 is YYEEEE in the germline V gene. The CDR3 protein is CASSPILGAETQYF. DNA for the CDR3: TGTGCCAGCAGCCCAATACTAGGGGCGGAGACCCAGTACTTC.

The chain links TRBV28 to TRBJ2-7; 8 nucleotides match TRBD2. The V gene's germline CDR1 is MDHEN and CDR2 SYDVKM. The CDR3 totals 14 residues. Unmatched junction bases numbered 9, after V lost 8 bases and J lost 3 bases. CDR3: CASGPAGGHYEQYF. The CDR3 region has the DNA TGTGCCAGCGGTCCGGCGGGGGGCCACTACGAGCAGTACTTC.

This chain connects TRBV5-8 to TRBJ2-1; 13 positions match TRBD2. Germline assignment: CDR1 SGHTS and CDR2 YDEGEE. Unmatched junction bases numbered 10, after V lost 6 bases and J lost 1 base. CDR3 length equals 18 residues. The CDR3 nucleotides are TGTGCCAGCAAACGGTCCGGGACTAGCGGGGATTCCTACAATGAGCAGTTCTTC. Its translation: CASKRSGTSGDSYNEQFF.

This chain joins TRBV7-2 and TRBJ2-7, with D perhaps matching TRBD1 (5 bases). Germline V gene data show CDR1 as SGHTA and CDR2 as FQGNSA. V was trimmed by 8 bases and J by 0 bases, leaving 11 bases between them. This CDR3 is 13 amino acids long. The CDR3 DNA reads as TGTGCCAGCGCACTCAGGGTCTCCTACGAGCAGTACTTC. Its translation is CASALRVSYEQYF.

This chain uses TRBV30 with TRBJ1-2; 7 nucleotides line up with TRBD1. With 4 bases clipped from V and 4 bases from J, the junction kept 6 bases outside the gene matches. The germline V gene has CDR1 GTSNPN and CDR2 SVGIG (reference sequence). This CDR3 contains 13 residues. The chain's CDR3 is CAWNIQGTYGYTF. The CDR3 DNA sequence: TGTGCCTGGAACATACAGGGGACCTATGGCTACACCTTC. The entire variable domain, with the rest obtained from reference TRBV30 and TRBJ1-2, is as follows: SQTIHQWPATLVQPVGSPLSLECTVEGTSNPNLYWYRQAAGRGLQLLFYSVGIGQISSEVPQNLSASRPQDRQFILSSKKLLLSDSGFYLCAWNIQGTYGYTFGSGTRLTVV.

CDR3 in amino acids: CASSQDPSLGAFF. As DNA, the CDR3 is TGCGCCAGCAGCCAAGATCCCTCCCTTGGGGCTTTCTTT. The gene calls are TRBV4-1 and TRBJ1-1; D not resolved. This CDR3 spans 13 amino acids. Germline loops: CDR1 MGHRA, CDR2 YSYEKL. The V gene lost 0 bases and the J gene lost 11 bases, with 13 bases spanning the gap.

This chain joins TRBV28 and TRBJ1-4; D might be TRBD1 (5 bases). Germline CDR1 MDHEN, CDR2 SYDVKM. This CDR3 has 17 amino acids. V was clipped by 5 bases and J by 0 bases, with 16 bases between them. The CDR3 here is CASSPRERVATNEKLFF. The CDR3 region has the DNA TGTGCCAGCAGTCCCAGGGAAAGAGTTGCAACTAATGAAAAACTGTTTTTT.

This chain uses TRBV10-3 with TRBJ1-5; no firm D call. V lost 2 bases and J 6 bases, leaving 8 bases between the germline ends. In germline, CDR1 is ENHRY, CDR2 SYGVKD. The length of the CDR3 is 13 residues. The DNA of the CDR3 is TGTGCCATCAGTGAGGGAATGGGTCAGCCCCAGCATTTT. Translated: CAISEGMGQPQHF.

The gene calls are TRBV5-1 and TRBJ1-5; the D is unclear. The CDR3 loop spans 15 amino acids. The germline V gene has CDR1 SGHRS and CDR2 YFSETQ. V gave up 2 bases and J gave up 4 bases, with 13 bases separating them. DNA of the CDR3: TGCGCCAGCAGCTTCCTACCGGCAGGTAATCAGCCCCAGCATTTT. Its translation is CASSFLPAGNQPQHF.

This sequence joins TRBV11-2 and TRBJ1-3; D not resolved. Germline CDR1 reads SGHAT; CDR2 reads FQNNGV. CDR3 length: 15 residues. V was shortened by 4 bases and J by 0 bases, with 10 bases between the two germline ends. In nucleotides, the CDR3 is TGTGCCAGCAGCTCCCTAAAGGGCTCTGGAAACACCATATATTTT. Encoded protein: CASSSLKGSGNTIYF.

Details on this clone: Additional DNA sequences in this sample encode the identical CDR3. This rearrangement joins TRBV18 to TRBJ1-4, with D perhaps TRBD1 (5 bases). Deletions cut 3 bases from V and 1 base from J, with 6 bases between. This CDR3 comprises 14 residues. Germline CDR1 reads KGHSH; CDR2 reads LQKENI. In DNA, the CDR3 is TGTGCCAGCTCACCTGACAGAACTAATGAAAAACTGTTTTTT. It is translated as CASSPDRTNEKLFF.